Reported below is one T cell receptor (beta chain). Libraries were prepared by immunoSEQ multiplex PCR; TCRdb keeps only in-frame clonotypes and omits some of them. In the table there are almost 70,000 clones, 86% of which are singletons. The V end lost 2 bases, the J end lost 3 bases, and 7 bases lay between the germline ends. From germline, CDR1 is LGHNA and CDR2 YNFKEQ. The CDR3 consists of 13 residues. The sample is drawn from a study of OX40 agonist ivuxolimab in advanced cancers. Across the whole study: The study gave patients intravenous ivuxolimab at 0.01 to 10 mg/kg every 2 weeks.

The V and J genes are TRBV4-2 and TRBJ1-1; D remains unclear. The source was CD4+ or CD8+ T cells sorted from blood, collected in a trial of the OX40 agonist ivuxolimab. The receptor was isolated from an adult with an advanced solid tumor such as melanoma, head and neck, liver or kidney cancer. CDR3 coding DNA: TGTGCCAGCAGCCAACGGGGTGACACTGAAGCTTTCTTT. Amino acids: CASSQRGDTEAFF.